Sequencing of this T cell receptor beta chain was carried out in a study of Graves' ophthalmopathy and Graves' hyperthyroidism. Amplifying from RNA transcripts, the study obtained TCR beta CDR3 regions. Second-round multiplex PCR came after first-round RT-PCR with HTBI primers. Each CDR3 protein gets one entry after TCRdb re-called the multiplex PCR reads with MiXCR. The data show hundreds of thousands of distinct CDR3 sequences, 22% seen once. The CDR3 extends over 12 amino acids. V shed 3 bases and J 12 bases; nucleotides not matched to a gene: 2. Sequencing was carried out using peripheral blood. The chain recombines TRBV12-3 or TRBV12-4 with TRBJ1-5; 10 bases align to TRBD1. The source of this sequence is a woman younger than 35 with stable Graves' hyperthyroidism. Some clones in this sample may be carry-over from other donors' samples. CDR3 sequence reads: CASSFGQGVQHF. CDR3 DNA: TGTGCCAGCAGTTTCGGACAGGGGGTCCAGCATTTT.